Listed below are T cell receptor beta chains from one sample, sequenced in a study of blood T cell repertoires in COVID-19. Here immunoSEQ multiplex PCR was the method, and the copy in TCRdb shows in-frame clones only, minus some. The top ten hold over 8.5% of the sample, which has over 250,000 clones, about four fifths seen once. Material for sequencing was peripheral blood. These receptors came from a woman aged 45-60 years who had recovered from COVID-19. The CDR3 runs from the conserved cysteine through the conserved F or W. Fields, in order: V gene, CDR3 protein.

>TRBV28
CASSTAGERYGYTF
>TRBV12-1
CASSFGCGRLSYEQYF
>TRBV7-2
CASSLAGGPLSSYNEQFF
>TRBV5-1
CASSQGQQNIQYF
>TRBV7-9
CASRQGADSPLHF
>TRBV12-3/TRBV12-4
CASSASRVGEQYF
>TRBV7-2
CASSFSAGTGANSPLHF
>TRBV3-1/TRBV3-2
CASSQAGRGLYEQYF
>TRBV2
CASSAEGGSTGELFF
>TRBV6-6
CASSYRGLGTDTQYF
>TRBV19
CASRTSGGYEQYF
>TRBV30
CAWSVGSSGRDEQYF
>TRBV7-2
CASRRPWAGQNSPLHF
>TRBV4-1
CASSQVGPGNTEAFF
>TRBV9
CASSAGSYTEAFF
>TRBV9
CASSVGTEGYPYEQYF
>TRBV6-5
CASRARDASNEKLFF
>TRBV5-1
CASSPQTADGVAEKLFF
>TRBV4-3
CASSQEEGSYEQYF
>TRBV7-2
CASSLGLSPGNQPQHF
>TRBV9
CASSVGISGRDTDTQYF
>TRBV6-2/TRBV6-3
CASSYTPPGEQYF
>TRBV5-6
CASSLGTGAYEQYF
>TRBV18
CASSRSGTSGSYEQYF
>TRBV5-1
CASSPGQGAGETQYF
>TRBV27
CASRGGRLADTQYF
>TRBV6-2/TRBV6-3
CASSPPGQGTYEQYF
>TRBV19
CASSIAGIPNYGYTF
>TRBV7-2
CASSLRSGTGKLSGNTIYF